The source of this TCR beta chain is a study of blood T cell repertoires in COVID-19. There are 18 residues in the CDR3. V was cut by 1 base and J by 1 base, with 17 bases left in between. From germline, CDR1 is MGHRA and CDR2 YSYEKL. Clones were read by immunoSEQ multiplex PCR, and TCRdb kept only the in-frame ones, dropping some. This table has about 190,000 clones, about four fifths appearing once. This chain joins TRBV4-1 and TRBJ2-4; D is perhaps TRBD1 (5 bases). The sample was PBMCs or T cells enriched from blood (not recorded which). This clonotype originated in a woman aged 30 to 39 who had been exposed to COVID-19. CDR3 loop: CASSQGPQGIRAKNIQYF. The CDR3 DNA is TGCGCCAGCAGCCAAGGACCTCAGGGTATCCGGGCCAAAAACATTCAGTACTTC.